This T cell receptor (beta chain) was recorded in a study of OX40 agonist ivuxolimab in advanced cancers. Profiling relied on immunoSEQ multiplex PCR, and the TCRdb table lists in-frame clones only, not all of them. The repertoire holds about 67,000 clones, with 70% to 85% as singletons. Losses at the gene ends were 5 bases for V and 9 bases for J; bases not matched to a gene: 9. This CDR3 has 15 amino acids. Germline V lookup: CDR1 SGHTA, CDR2 FQGTGA. The gene calls are TRBV7-3 and TRBJ2-1; TRBD2 matches at 11 bases. The TCR comes from an adult with an advanced solid tumor such as melanoma, head and neck, liver or kidney cancer. Material: CD4+ or CD8+ T cells sorted from blood, obtained in a trial of the OX40 agonist ivuxolimab. The CDR3 region is CASSPNSGLAVEQFF. The CDR3 DNA follows: TGTGCCAGCAGCCCAAACTCGGGACTAGCGGTTGAGCAGTTCTTC.